The 21 T cell receptor beta chains presented below share a single source sample, sequenced in a study of blood T cell repertoires in COVID-19. Libraries were prepared by immunoSEQ multiplex PCR; TCRdb keeps only in-frame clonotypes and omits some of them. This sample has roughly 700,000 clones, with approximately 90% found just once. The sequencing sample was made of peripheral blood. These receptors were taken from a woman between 18 and 29 years old with acute or convalescent COVID-19.

The V and J genes are TRBV14 and TRBJ1-1; a possible D gene is TRBD1 (5 bases). Germline CDR1 SGHDN, CDR2 FVKESK. The V end was cut by 1 base, the J end by 7 bases, with 10 bases between. This CDR3 contains 13 residues. The CDR3 reads CASSQGGISEAFF. DNA for the CDR3: TGTGCCAGCAGCCAAGGGGGCATAAGTGAAGCTTTCTTT.

The chain uses TRBV5-1 and TRBJ1-2, with 9 positions matching TRBD1. The V gene's germline CDR1 is SGHRS and CDR2 YFSETQ. V shed 4 bases, J shed 7 bases, and the junction held 2 bases outside the gene matches. This CDR3 has 12 residues. In DNA form, the CDR3 reads TGCGCCAGCAGCATGGACAGGGGTGGCTACACCTTC. This encodes CASSMDRGGYTF.

J is TRBJ1-2 and V is TRBV5-5, with unresolved D. Trimming pared 4 bases from V and 8 bases from J, leaving 15 bases between. This CDR3 contains 13 residues. Germline values: CDR1 SGHKS, CDR2 YYEKEE (reference sequence). CDR3 protein: CASSLRSNLGYTF. The CDR3 nucleotides read TGTGCCAGCAGCCTCCGGTCCAATTTGGGCTACACCTTC.

The rearrangement uses TRBV5-1 and TRBJ1-2, with 9 bases matching TRBD1. The V gene end was trimmed by 6 bases and the J gene end by 5 bases; junction bases not matched to a gene: 5. There are 13 residues in the CDR3. The V gene's germline CDR1 is SGHRS and CDR2 YFSETQ. CDR3 in DNA: TGCGCCAGCATTGCCGGGACAGGGTATGGCTACACCTTC. Protein product: CASIAGTGYGYTF.

The V and J genes are TRBV5-5 and TRBJ2-1, with 13 nucleotides matching TRBD2. CDR1 is SGHKS, CDR2 YYEKEE, per germline (reference sequence). The CDR3 has 15 residues. With V trimmed by 2 bases and J by 9 bases, 5 bases remained unmatched. The CDR3 is CASSFGTSGDSEQFF. CDR3 sequence (DNA): TGTGCCAGCAGCTTCGGGACTAGCGGGGATAGTGAGCAGTTCTTC.

The chain recombines TRBV5-8 with TRBJ1-1, with D possibly being TRBD1 (5 bases). The germline V and J ends were trimmed by 2 bases and 0 bases, with 26 bases remaining between them. The CDR3 has 20 residues. Per the germline V gene, CDR1 is SGHTS and CDR2 is YDEGEE. The CDR3 here is CASSFFVRGGGPDMNTEAFF. The DNA for the CDR3 is TGTGCCAGCAGCTTTTTTGTCCGGGGCGGAGGGCCAGATATGAACACTGAAGCTTTCTTT.

V is TRBV6-2 or TRBV6-3 and J is TRBJ2-5; 11 bases map to TRBD1. This CDR3 has 15 amino acids. V trimming: 5 bases; J trimming: 5 bases; junction bases outside the gene matches: 7. Germline V lookup: CDR1 MNHEY, CDR2 SVGEGT. The CDR3 protein is CASSLGQGAWETQYF. CDR3 nucleotide sequence: TGTGCCAGCAGTCTAGGACAGGGGGCGTGGGAGACCCAGTACTTC.

V gene TRBV7-9 combines with J gene TRBJ1-5; unclear D gene. The CDR3 is made up of 15 amino acids. The ends were cut back, 1 base at V and 9 bases at J, with 16 bases in the middle. Germline CDR1 and CDR2: SEHNR and FQNEAQ (reference sequence). CDR3 sequence (DNA): TGTGCCAGCAGCTTAGGTCCAGGCACAGTATGGCCCCAGCATTTT. It codes for CASSLGPGTVWPQHF.

This chain uses TRBV10-3 with TRBJ1-6, with D uncertain. This CDR3 spans 13 amino acids. Between the trimmed V and J ends, which lost 3 bases and 8 bases, there was a span of 8 bases. Germline-derived CDR1 and CDR2 are ENHRY and SYGVKD. CDR3 region: CAISDIEDSPLHF. CDR3 bases: TGTGCCATCAGTGACATCGAGGATTCACCCCTCCACTTT.

This clone was counted a single time. The chain links TRBV5-4 to TRBJ1-2, with 12 bases fitting TRBD1. The CDR3 totals 13 residues. The trim removed 4 bases at V and 7 bases at J, leaving 2 bases unmatched. Germline CDR1 SGHNT, CDR2 YYREEE (reference sequence). The CDR3 DNA reads as TGTGCCAGCAGCCGGGACAGGGGGCTTGGCTACACCTTC. Amino acids: CASSRDRGLGYTF.

This clone was seen only once. The chain recombines TRBV7-2 with TRBJ1-2; TRBD1 might be the D (5 bases). The germline gives CDR1 SGHTA, CDR2 FQGNSA. Trimming removed 5 bases from V and 4 bases from J, with 8 bases in between. The CDR3 has 12 amino acids. The CDR3: CASSPGGYGYTF. The CDR3 nucleotides are TGTGCCAGCAGCCCCGGGGGCTATGGCTACACCTTC. Full variable domain (remainder filled in from reference TRBV7-2 and TRBJ1-2): GAGVSQSPSNKVTEKGKDVELRCDPISGHTALYWYRQSLGQGLEFLIYFQGNSAPDKSGLPSDRFSAERTGGSVSTLTIQRTQQEDSAVYLCASSPGGYGYTFGSGTRLTVV.

The V gene is TRBV11-2, the J gene TRBJ2-3, with 7 positions matching TRBD2. The trim removed 5 bases at V and 5 bases at J, leaving 7 bases unmatched. Germline loops: CDR1 SGHAT, CDR2 FQNNGV. The CDR3 loop spans 14 amino acids. The CDR3 reads CASSGGGPGDTQYF. CDR3 coding DNA: TGTGCCAGCAGCGGGGGGGGACCGGGAGATACGCAGTATTTT.

This CDR3 is CASRAQDRSYNSPLHF. The CDR3 bases are TGTGCCAGCAGGGCCCAAGACAGGTCCTATAATTCACCCCTCCACTTT. This chain joins TRBV2 and TRBJ1-6, with a possible D match to TRBD1 (6 bases). This CDR3 is 16 amino acids long. The V and J ends lost 6 bases and 1 base respectively, with 13 bases between them. From germline, CDR1 is SNHLY and CDR2 FYNNEI.

The chain carries TRBV6-5 and TRBJ1-1; D remains unclear. V was clipped by 2 bases and J by 11 bases, with 9 bases between them. Germline lookup yields CDR1 MNHEY and CDR2 SVGAGI. The CDR3 contains 11 residues. CDR3 bases: TGTGCCAGCAGTTACGTCGGGGTTGCTTTCTTT. Translated, it gives CASSYVGVAFF.

V and J are TRBV5-1 and TRBJ2-3; unclear D gene. CDR1 and CDR2 from the germline V gene are SGHRS and YFSETQ. CDR3 length equals 14 residues. The ends were cut back, 0 bases at V and 4 bases at J, with 9 bases in the middle. CDR3 nucleotide sequence: TGCGCCAGCAGCTTGGGAGCTTTCCCAGATACGCAGTATTTT. Translated, it gives CASSLGAFPDTQYF.

This clone came up once. The V gene is TRBV9, the J gene TRBJ1-3; 7 bases align to TRBD1. The CDR3 is 16 residues long. The ends lost 0 bases at V and 5 bases at J; junction bases unmatched: 8. Looked up from germline, CDR1 is SGDLS and CDR2 is YYNGEE. The CDR3 sequence is CASSVGAGQIRNTIYF. The CDR3 bases are TGTGCCAGCAGCGTAGGTGCGGGACAGATACGAAACACCATATATTTT. Full variable domain (missing parts from reference TRBV9 and TRBJ1-3): DSGVTQTPKHLITATGQRVTLRCSPRSGDLSVYWYQQSLDQGLQFLIQYYNGEERAKGNILERFSAQQFPDLHSELNLSSLELGDSALYFCASSVGAGQIRNTIYFGEGSWLTVV.

This rearrangement joins TRBV27 to TRBJ2-3; 11 positions agree with TRBD2. The germline V gene encodes CDR1 MNHEY and CDR2 SMNVEV (reference sequence). CDR3 length equals 15 residues. V lost 2 bases and J lost 7; bases outside the gene matches: 5. CDR3 sequence: CASSLTGTSGYTQYF. The CDR3 nucleotides read TGTGCCAGCAGTTTAACCGGGACTAGCGGATATACGCAGTATTTT.

This clone was picked up one time. V and J are TRBV6-1 and TRBJ1-1; D gene ambiguous. CDR3 size: 15 residues. Deletions cut 1 base from V and 3 bases from J, with 12 bases between. Germline CDR1 is MNHNS and CDR2 is SASEGT. The CDR3 reads CASSEEWVRDTEAFF. CDR3 nucleotides: TGTGCCAGCAGTGAAGAATGGGTTCGGGACACTGAAGCTTTCTTT.

The CDR3 loop is CASSLSRGEAFF. CDR3 in DNA: TGTGCCAGCAGCTTATCTAGAGGGGAAGCTTTCTTT. The rearrangement links TRBV7-9 to TRBJ1-1; D not certain. Deletions cut 2 bases from V and 8 bases from J, with 9 bases between. Germline V gene lookup returns CDR1 SEHNR and CDR2 FQNEAQ (reference sequence). The CDR3 runs 12 residues.

The chain employs TRBV6-1 and TRBJ2-5, with TRBD1 matching over 9 bases. In germline, CDR1 is MNHNS, CDR2 SASEGT. V lost 4 bases, J lost 1 base, and 7 bases stayed unmatched. The CDR3 has 16 residues. The CDR3 nucleotides read TGTGCCAGCAGTGGCCGTTACAGGGGGCCCCAAGAGACCCAGTACTTC. Translation gives CASSGRYRGPQETQYF.

V is TRBV6-5 and J is TRBJ1-2; D call uncertain. The germline gives CDR1 MNHEY, CDR2 SVGAGI. This CDR3 contains 16 residues. The V and J ends lost 0 bases and 0 bases respectively, with 11 bases between them. CDR3 nucleotide sequence: TGTGCCAGCAGTTACTCGACGAGGGAGGCTAACTATGGCTACACCTTC. This gives the protein CASSYSTREANYGYTF.